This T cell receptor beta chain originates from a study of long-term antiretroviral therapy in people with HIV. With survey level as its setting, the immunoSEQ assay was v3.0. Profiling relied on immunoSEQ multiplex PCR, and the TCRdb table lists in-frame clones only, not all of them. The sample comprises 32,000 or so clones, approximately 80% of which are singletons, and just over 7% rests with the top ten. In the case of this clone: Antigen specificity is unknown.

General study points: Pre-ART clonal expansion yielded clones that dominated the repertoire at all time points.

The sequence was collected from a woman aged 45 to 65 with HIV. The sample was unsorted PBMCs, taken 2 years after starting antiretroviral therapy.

This chain's CDR3 is CASSERGRGNQPQHF. CDR3 coding DNA: TGTGCCAGCAGTGAAAGGGGCAGGGGCAATCAGCCCCAGCATTTT. The genes are TRBV2 and TRBJ1-5, with D possibly matching TRBD1 (5 bases). There are 15 residues in the CDR3. CDR1 and CDR2 (germline): SNHLY, FYNNEI. Trimming removed 2 bases at V and 2 bases at J, with 10 bases between.